The T cell receptor (beta chain) described here comes from a study of long-term antiretroviral therapy in people with HIV (dated by TCRdb to the early 2020s). Concerning the study at large: The earliest samples were collected roughly a decade before the 2015 WHO recommendation for immediate ART, at a time when ART was usually postponed until CD4 counts fell. This retrospective serial study examined whether starting ART and sustained HIV suppression were associated with changes in the composition and diversity of the TRB repertoire in peripheral blood. The cohort contributed roughly 200 cryopreserved PBMC samples from about 33 adults with confirmed HIV infection, collected serially over a mean of about six years (range 1-12). About 40% of the 30 participants with HIV were female. Test extractions of a monoclonal T-cell line alongside 33 polyclonal samples showed no cross-contamination during QIAcube processing. What the work shows at the level of the full study, not this receptor alone: HIV repertoires had narrower CDR3 length ranges than controls, and the network structure suggested an antigen-experienced repertoire that shifted only slightly toward naive after ART. The samples were dated from about 2004 to 2017, and the ART regimens that were used may be less effective than current ART regimens. Expanded TRB clones identified before ART initiation dominated the repertoire across all time points, though the dominance fluctuated and decreased in many PLHIV after ART. Because cell numbers in pre-ART samples were limited, unsorted PBMC were profiled instead of sorted CD4+ and CD8+ T cells. No data were available on ART adherence, viral resistance or therapy changes, limiting inferences about post-ART repertoire changes. Starting ART was linked to a significant rise in TRB diversity, yet even with long-term ART the diversity remained significantly lower than in transplant donor controls. Owing to limited PBMC availability, only the TCR beta chain was sequenced, without alpha chain pairing.

To be included, a participant needed at least one PBMC sample from before ART initiation plus at least two post-ART samples. Treatment was received in the United States of America by all participants with HIV. Before DNA extraction, cryopreserved samples of roughly 0.85-11 million PBMC were thawed and then washed. At the time of the earliest PBMC sample, participants with HIV were aged between about 20 and 60 years. PBMC samples were contributed by each participant from 1-4 timepoints before ART initiation and 2-8 timepoints after ART initiation, with a median of 7 samples. For every participant, serial HIV viral load, CD4+ T-cell count, ART history and demographic data were obtained. Using a Qiagen kit on a QIAcube, genomic DNA was extracted from unsorted PBMC, with samples processed in batches of 12. Turning to this clone: The specificity of this receptor is unknown. No per-base quality is available; no much larger clone lies one base away.

The immunoSEQ hsTCRB v3.0 assay was used at survey level resolution to sequence the TRB variable region. The target sequencing depth for TRB was roughly 35,000-55,000 T-cell genomes per sample. Pooled TRB libraries were sequenced on an Illumina MiSeq with a v3 150-cycle kit. The study's processing was this. Repertoire analysis was run in R within a reproducible Nextflow workflow that covered QC, data transformation and analysis. Custom analyses were implemented in LymphoSeq2, an R package for AIRR-Seq data exploration. A few samples that yielded fewer than 5000 total TRB sequences were excluded, so that approximately 200 HIV repertoires were analyzed. Among the approximately 200 retained HIV repertoires, fewer than 65 were collected before ART initiation and 120 to 130 after ART initiation. Repertoires were downsampled to 5000 TRB nucleotide sequences, and summary statistics were averaged over 100 downsampling iterations. The analysis kept only TRB sequences whose CDR3 regions were at least seven amino acids long. A Shannon entropy-derived clonality score and the Gini coefficient were used to measure diversity. Repertoire networks linked the top 5000 CDR3 amino acid sequences whenever two sequences differed by an edit distance of one. For TRB CDR3 amino acid sequences, antigen specificity groups and MHC restriction were predicted with GLIPH2. To flag known CMV, EBV, HIV or tissue antigen associations, CDR3 amino acid sequences were matched against VDJdb and McPAS-TCR. Pre-ART, post-ART and control groups were compared with Wilcoxon signed-rank tests and Holm-Bonferroni correction. TCRdb obtained this table from immuneACCESS and retained in-frame rearrangements with V and J assigned. These tables miss some clones; where compared with another copy, unresolved V genes account for less than half of the shortfall, and the remainder is unexplained. Clone size and V and J calls were adopted from that table, with D and trimming inferred from the DNA. The sample table shows about 32,000 clones, and 95% to 98% are seen once. Around 1.8% of the sample is in the top ten clones.

The CDR3 holds 12 amino acids from the cysteine to the phenylalanine. Just the 36-base CDR3 DNA is kept, in frame starting at base 1. V is pared back by 5 bases and J by 5 bases, with 8 bases lying between the germline termini. The germline V gene encodes CDR1 SGDLS and CDR2 YYNGEE. The clonotype originates from a man under 40 with HIV. Sequenced here: unsorted PBMCs, sampled 7.6 years after starting antiretroviral therapy. Recombination connected TRBV9 to TRBJ2-1; the D gene remains uncertain. The DNA sequence is as follows: TGTGCCAGCAGGAGCCGGCACAATGAGCAGTTCTTC. It specifies CASRSRHNEQFF.